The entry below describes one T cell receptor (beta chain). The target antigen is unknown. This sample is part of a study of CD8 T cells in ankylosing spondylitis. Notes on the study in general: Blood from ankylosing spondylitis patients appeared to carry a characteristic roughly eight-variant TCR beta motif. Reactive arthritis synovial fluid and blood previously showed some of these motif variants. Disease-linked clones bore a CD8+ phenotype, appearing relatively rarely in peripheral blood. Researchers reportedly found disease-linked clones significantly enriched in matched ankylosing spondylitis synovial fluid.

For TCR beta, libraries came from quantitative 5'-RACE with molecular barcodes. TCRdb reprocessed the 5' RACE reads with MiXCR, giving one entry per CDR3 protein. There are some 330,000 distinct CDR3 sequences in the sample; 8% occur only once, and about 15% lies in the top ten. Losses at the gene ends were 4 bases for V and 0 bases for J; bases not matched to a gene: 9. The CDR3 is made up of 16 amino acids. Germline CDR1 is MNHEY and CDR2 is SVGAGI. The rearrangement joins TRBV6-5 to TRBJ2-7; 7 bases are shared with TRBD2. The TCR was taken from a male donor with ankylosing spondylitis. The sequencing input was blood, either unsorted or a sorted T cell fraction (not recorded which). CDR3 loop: CASSSLLAQHSYEQYF. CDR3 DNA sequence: TGTGCCAGCAGTTCCCTACTAGCGCAGCACTCCTACGAGCAGTACTTC.